This entry lists 12 T cell receptor beta chains sequenced from one sample in a study of cytomegalovirus exposure and HLA in healthy donors. PCR primers comprised 60 Vbeta and 13 Jbeta primers. Repertoires were generated with immunoSEQ multiplex PCR, while TCRdb's copy carries only in-frame clones and drops some. Of fewer than 350,000 clones in the sample, 70% to 90% were seen once. The sequencing input was PBMCs. Receptors originate from a woman aged 18-29 years in good health and CMV-seronegative.

J is TRBJ2-2 and V is TRBV7-2, with D unresolved. Trimming pared 3 bases from V and 6 bases from J, leaving 5 bases between. The CDR3 is 12 residues long. CDR1 is SGHTA and CDR2 is FQGNSA in the germline V gene. CDR3 DNA: TGTGCCAGCAGCTTCGGGTCCGGGGAGCTGTTTTTT. It is translated as CASSFGSGELFF.

The J gene is TRBJ1-4, the V gene TRBV30, with 7 nucleotides matching TRBD1. The ends lost 5 bases at V and 7 bases at J; junction bases unmatched: 13. The CDR3 sequence is 15 residues long. Per germline, CDR1 GTSNPN and CDR2 SVGIG (reference sequence). CDR3 sequence reads: CAWERREGAGEKLFF. The CDR3 region has the DNA TGTGCCTGGGAGAGGAGAGAGGGGGCGGGTGAAAAACTGTTTTTT.

Comments on this clone: Other DNA sequences of this sample code for an identical CDR3. J is TRBJ1-1 and V is TRBV4-1; TRBD1 might be the D (5 bases). This CDR3 is built from 15 residues. Between the trimmed V and J ends, which lost 3 bases and 2 bases, there was a span of 13 bases. Germline lookup yields CDR1 MGHRA and CDR2 YSYEKL. The CDR3 nucleotides read TGCGCCAGCAGCCATTCCCCAGACAGAAACACTGAAGCTTTCTTT. It specifies CASSHSPDRNTEAFF.

The J gene is TRBJ1-2, the V gene TRBV5-5; no firm D call. V lost 4 bases, J lost 2 bases, and 15 bases lay in between. The V gene's germline CDR1 is SGHKS and CDR2 YYEKEE (reference sequence). This CDR3 spans 15 amino acids. The DNA of the CDR3 is TGTGCCAGCAGCAATGAATGGCCAGGCAACTATGGCTACACCTTC. This encodes CASSNEWPGNYGYTF.

This rearrangement joins TRBV10-3 to TRBJ2-1; 8 bases match TRBD2. Per germline, CDR1 ENHRY and CDR2 SYGVKD. The CDR3 has 15 residues. V shed 6 bases, J shed 3 bases, and the junction held 7 bases outside the gene matches. The CDR3 sequence is CAIRRAGAIYNEQFF. The CDR3 DNA follows: TGTGCCATCAGAAGAGCGGGGGCAATCTACAATGAGCAGTTCTTC.

This chain uses TRBV4-1 with TRBJ2-7; 9 bases fit TRBD1. This CDR3 spans 16 amino acids. The V gene's germline CDR1 is MGHRA and CDR2 YSYEKL. Germline trimming cut 2 bases from V and 0 bases from J; bases unmatched to any gene: 5. The CDR3 nucleotides are TGCGCCAGCAGCCAACGAGACAGGGGGGGCTCCTACGAGCAGTACTTC. Its protein product is CASSQRDRGGSYEQYF.

This rearrangement joins TRBV5-4 to TRBJ2-2; TRBD1 matches 11 bases. The CDR3 totals 15 residues. Germline CDR1 reads SGHNT; CDR2 reads YYREEE (reference sequence). The ends lost 4 bases at V and 6 bases at J; junction bases unmatched: 5. Here the CDR3 reads CASSRTGGSAGELFF. The DNA for the CDR3 is TGTGCCAGCAGCCGGACAGGGGGCTCGGCCGGGGAGCTGTTTTTT. The entire variable domain, with the rest obtained from reference TRBV5-4 and TRBJ2-2, is as follows: ETGVTQSPTHLIKTRGQQVTLRCSSQSGHNTVSWYQQALGQGPQFIFQYYREEENGRGNFPPRFSGLQFPNYSSELNVNALELDDSALYLCASSRTGGSAGELFFGEGSRLTVL.

The gene calls are TRBV18 and TRBJ2-3, with a possible D match to TRBD2 (7 bases). V was trimmed by 3 bases and J by 1 base, leaving 11 bases between them. The CDR3 sequence is 15 residues long. The germline gives CDR1 KGHSH, CDR2 LQKENI. CDR3 residues: CASSPGGPRTDTQYF. In DNA form, the CDR3 reads TGTGCCAGCTCACCCGGGGGGCCCCGCACAGATACGCAGTATTTT.

This chain connects TRBV6-1 to TRBJ1-1; no clear D. V lost 8 bases and J 8 bases, leaving 21 bases between the germline ends. Germline CDR1 is MNHNS and CDR2 is SASEGT. The CDR3 length is 14 residues. CDR3 DNA: TGTGCCAGCCCGAGGGAAGGGCTCCAGACCGAAGCTTTCTTT. It is translated as CASPREGLQTEAFF.

This clone was seen only a few times. One end of the junction varies from germline; a read error may be responsible. V gene TRBV2 combines with J gene TRBJ1-3, with D unresolved. CDR1 is SNHLY and CDR2 is FYNNEI in the germline V gene. The CDR3 is made up of 19 amino acids. The CDR3 DNA is TGTGCCAGCAGGCCTGGCGAGATGCGCGTCAGGCTCTCTGGAAACGCCATATATTTT. Amino acid sequence: CASRPGEMRVRLSGNAIYF.

This sequence joins TRBV5-1 and TRBJ2-2; D is ambiguous. CDR1 is SGHRS and CDR2 is YFSETQ in the germline V gene. V was cut by 4 bases and J by 0 bases, with 7 bases left in between. This CDR3 contains 14 residues. CDR3 DNA sequence: TGCGCCAGCAGCGCACACACGAACACCGGGGAGCTGTTTTTT. The encoded protein is CASSAHTNTGELFF.

The rearrangement joins TRBV11-2 to TRBJ2-1, with D perhaps TRBD1 (6 bases). Germline values: CDR1 SGHAT, CDR2 FQNNGV. This CDR3 is built from 16 residues. Trimming cost V 4 bases and J 0 bases, with 13 bases left between them. CDR3 region: CASSSLDSYSYNEQFF. CDR3 nucleotides: TGTGCCAGCAGCTCCCTGGACAGCTACTCCTACAATGAGCAGTTCTTC.